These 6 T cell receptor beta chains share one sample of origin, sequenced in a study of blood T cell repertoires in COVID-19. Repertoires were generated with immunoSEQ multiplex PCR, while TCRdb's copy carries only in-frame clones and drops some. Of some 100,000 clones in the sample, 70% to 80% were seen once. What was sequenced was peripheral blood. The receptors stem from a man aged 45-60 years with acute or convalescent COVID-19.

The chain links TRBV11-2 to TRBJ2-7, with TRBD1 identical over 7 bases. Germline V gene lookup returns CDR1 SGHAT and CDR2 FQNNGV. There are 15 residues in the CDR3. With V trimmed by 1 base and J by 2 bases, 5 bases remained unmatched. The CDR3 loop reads CASSLVAGGTYEQYF. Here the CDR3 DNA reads TGTGCCAGCAGCTTAGTAGCAGGGGGTACCTACGAGCAGTACTTC.

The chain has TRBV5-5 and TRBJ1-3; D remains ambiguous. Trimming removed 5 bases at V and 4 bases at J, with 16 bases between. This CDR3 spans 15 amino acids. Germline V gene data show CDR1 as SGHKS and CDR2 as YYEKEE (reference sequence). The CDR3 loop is CASRKAYDSGNTIYF. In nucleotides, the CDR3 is TGTGCCAGCAGAAAGGCATATGACTCAGGAAACACCATATATTTT.

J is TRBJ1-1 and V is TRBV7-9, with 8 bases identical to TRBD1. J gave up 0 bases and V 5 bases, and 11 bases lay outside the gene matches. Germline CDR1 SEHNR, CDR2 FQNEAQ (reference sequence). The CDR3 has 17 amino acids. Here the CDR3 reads CASSPPGQGEMNTEAFF. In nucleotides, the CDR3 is TGTGCCAGCAGCCCCCCCGGACAGGGAGAGATGAACACTGAAGCTTTCTTT.

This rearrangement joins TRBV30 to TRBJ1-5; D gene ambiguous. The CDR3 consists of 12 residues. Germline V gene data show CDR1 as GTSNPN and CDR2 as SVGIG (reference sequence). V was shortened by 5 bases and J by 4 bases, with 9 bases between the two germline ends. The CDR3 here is CAWDYMNQPQHF. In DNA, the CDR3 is TGTGCCTGGGACTATATGAATCAGCCCCAGCATTTT.

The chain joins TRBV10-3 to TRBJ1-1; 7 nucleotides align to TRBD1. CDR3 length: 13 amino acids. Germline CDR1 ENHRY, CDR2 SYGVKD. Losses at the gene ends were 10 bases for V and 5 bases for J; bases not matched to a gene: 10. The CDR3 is CATSGGEGTEAFF. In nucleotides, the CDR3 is TGTGCCACCTCAGGGGGTGAGGGTACTGAAGCTTTCTTT.

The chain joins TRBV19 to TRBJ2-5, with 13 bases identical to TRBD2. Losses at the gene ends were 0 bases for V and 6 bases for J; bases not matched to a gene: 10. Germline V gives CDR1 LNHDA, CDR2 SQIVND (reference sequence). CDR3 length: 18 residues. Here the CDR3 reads CASSIDRTSGSNTKTQYF. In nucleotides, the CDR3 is TGTGCCAGTAGTATAGATCGGACTAGCGGGAGTAACACAAAGACCCAGTACTTC. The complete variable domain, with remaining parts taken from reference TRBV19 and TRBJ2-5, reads DGGITQSPKYLFRKEGQNVTLSCEQNLNHDAMYWYRQDPGQGLRLIYYSQIVNDFQKGDIAEGYSVSREKKESFPLTVTSAQKNPTAFYLCASSIDRTSGSNTKTQYFGPGTRLLVL.